The subject of this entry is one T cell receptor (beta chain). Authors' processing steps: Scientists estimated how many nucleated cells there were by amplifying reference gene primers. Clones were sequenced by immunoSEQ multiplex PCR, and TCRdb holds only the in-frame ones, with some missing. That table is the source of V, J and clone size, and D and trimming were worked out from the DNA. The repertoire holds 300,000 to 450,000 clones, 85% seen once, with roughly 3.4% in the top ten. The source of the sample is a study of blood T cell repertoires in COVID-19. The sample comprised peripheral blood. The source is a young woman with acute or convalescent COVID-19.

The CDR3 spells CASSFPPQGYNEKLFF. The CDR3 DNA reads TGTGCCAGCAGCTTCCCACCTCAGGGCTATAATGAAAAACTGTTTTTT. The chain uses TRBV5-4 and TRBJ1-4, with D tentatively TRBD1 (5 bases). V was clipped by 2 bases and J by 4 bases, with 15 bases between them. Germline V lookup: CDR1 SGHNT, CDR2 YYREEE (reference sequence). The CDR3 extends over 16 amino acids. Using reference TRBV5-4 and TRBJ1-4 for the parts outside the CDR3, the full variable domain is ETGVTQSPTHLIKTRGQQVTLRCSSQSGHNTVSWYQQALGQGPQFIFQYYREEENGRGNFPPRFSGLQFPNYSSELNVNALELDDSALYLCASSFPPQGYNEKLFFGSGTQLSVL.